Below, one T cell receptor (beta chain) is given with its context. The study recruited people aged about 18 to 90 years across around 24 US areas. Participants had their cohort set by participant-reported clinical history. Within 2 weeks before study entry, exposed participants met a COVID-19 case. This specimen belongs to a study of blood T cell repertoires in COVID-19. Overall study context: Acute and convalescent COVID-19 samples came from the United States, Italy and Spain.

Germline V gene lookup returns CDR1 LGHDT and CDR2 YNNKEL (reference sequence). The CDR3 loop spans 14 amino acids. V was pared by 4 bases and J by 5 bases, with 7 bases of the junction left unmatched. Profiling relied on immunoSEQ multiplex PCR, and the TCRdb table lists in-frame clones only, not all of them. The top ten clones hold under 2% of a sample with about 140,000 clones, about 84% of them seen once. The source of this sequence is a woman between 18 and 29 years old who had been exposed to COVID-19. The chain joins TRBV3-1 (or the pseudogene TRBV3-2) to TRBJ1-2; 7 positions agree with TRBD1. The sequenced material came from PBMCs or T cells enriched from blood (not recorded which). Here the CDR3 reads CASSRTGTEYGYTF. The CDR3 nucleotides read TGTGCCAGCAGCCGAACCGGGACAGAGTATGGCTACACCTTC.